This TCR beta chain was captured by sequencing in a study of cytotoxic CD8 clonotypes in ibrutinib-treated CLL. This clone was counted a few times. The table came from immunoSEQ multiplex PCR; TCRdb's copy has only in-frame clones and leaves some out. The table lists over 100,000 clones, about 53% of them singletons, with around a third in the top ten. This CDR3 is built from 10 residues. V was shortened by 6 bases and J by 7 bases, with 8 bases between the two germline ends. The germline CDR1 and CDR2 sequences are DFQATT and SNEGSKA (reference sequence). The chain recombines TRBV20-1 with TRBJ2-3; TRBD1 or TRBD2 may be the D gene (5 bases each). The receptor was derived from a human donor with chronic lymphocytic leukemia. The source material was PBMCs, sampled after 24 months of ibrutinib treatment. CDR3 sequence (DNA): TGCAGTGCGAGGGGATATACGCAGTATTTT. It is translated as CSARGYTQYF.